Each of the 6 T cell receptor beta chains below was sequenced from the same sample in a study of CD8+CD57+ T cells in acquired aplastic anemia. Genomic DNA was employed as the template in profiling TCR beta VDJ and CDR3. TCRdb re-called the reads with MiXCR, one entry per CDR3 protein. The sample lists 200,000 or so distinct CDR3 sequences; approximately 60% were seen once. Sequencing was done on patients that had shown CD8+CD57+ cell expansion by flow cytometry. Sequencing input: sorted CD4+, CD8+, or CD8+CD57+ T cells (not recorded which) from PBMCs. The receptors were sampled from a human donor with aplastic anemia.

Details on this clonotype: Possible read error: a much larger clone is one base away. The chain has TRBV27 and TRBJ2-7, with 15 nucleotides matching TRBD2. CDR1 and CDR2 (germline): MNHEY, SMNVEV (reference sequence). The trim removed 4 bases at V and 8 bases at J, leaving 9 bases unmatched. The CDR3 consists of 16 residues. In nucleotides, the CDR3 is TGTGCCAGCAGTTCCGGACTAGCGGGGGGGCCGAGTAAGCAGTACTTC. Its protein product is CASSSGLAGGPSKQYF.

This clonotype was recorded a few times. The chain employs TRBV7-8 and TRBJ1-6; no clear D gene. CDR1 and CDR2 from the germline V gene are SGHVS and FQNEAQ. CDR3 length: 15 residues. V lost 5 bases to trimming and J lost 9 bases, with 17 bases between them. In DNA form, the CDR3 reads TGTGCCAGCAGCCAGCCACCGGGCCTCCCTTCACCCCTCCACTTT. It yields the protein CASSQPPGLPSPLHF.

This clonotype was observed a handful of times. The chain combines TRBV10-3 with TRBJ1-5, with D unclear. Trimming pared 6 bases from V and 2 bases from J, leaving 20 bases between. Germline CDR1 and CDR2: ENHRY and SYGVKD. The CDR3 contains 17 residues. The CDR3 spells CAIRKGIGDMRNQPQHF. DNA for the CDR3: TGTGCCATCAGGAAGGGTATCGGGGATATGCGCAATCAGCCCCAGCATTTT.

Comment on this clonotype: An end of the junction differs from the germline gene, which may be a read error. The chain recombines TRBV12-3 or TRBV12-4 with TRBJ1-6; 9 bases agree with TRBD1. The CDR3 loop spans 14 amino acids. The CDR3 loop reads CASSTGGGNSPLHF. In DNA form, the CDR3 reads TGTGCCAGCAGTACAGGGGGCGGTAATTCGCCCCTCCACTTT.

This chain connects TRBV7-2 to TRBJ2-7; D ambiguous. CDR3 size: 15 residues. V lost 3 bases, J lost 0 bases, and 12 bases lay in between. Germline lookup yields CDR1 SGHTA and CDR2 FQGNSA. DNA of the CDR3: TGTGCCAGCAGCTTCTCGCGAGAGAGCTCCTACGAGCAGTACTTC. Translating it yields CASSFSRESSYEQYF.

This chain links TRBV7-2 with TRBJ2-3; no firm D call. CDR1 is SGHTA, CDR2 FQGNSA, per germline. This CDR3 has 13 residues. V lost 5 bases and J lost 6, with 12 bases in between. The CDR3 reads CASSHPSEDTQYF. CDR3 bases: TGTGCCAGCAGCCACCCATCGGAGGATACGCAGTATTTT. Based on the CDR3 plus reference TRBV7-2 and TRBJ2-3, the full variable domain is GAGVSQSPSNKVTEKGKDVELRCDPISGHTALYWYRQSLGQGLEFLIYFQGNSAPDKSGLPSDRFSAERTGGSVSTLTIQRTQQEDSAVYLCASSHPSEDTQYFGPGTRLTVL.